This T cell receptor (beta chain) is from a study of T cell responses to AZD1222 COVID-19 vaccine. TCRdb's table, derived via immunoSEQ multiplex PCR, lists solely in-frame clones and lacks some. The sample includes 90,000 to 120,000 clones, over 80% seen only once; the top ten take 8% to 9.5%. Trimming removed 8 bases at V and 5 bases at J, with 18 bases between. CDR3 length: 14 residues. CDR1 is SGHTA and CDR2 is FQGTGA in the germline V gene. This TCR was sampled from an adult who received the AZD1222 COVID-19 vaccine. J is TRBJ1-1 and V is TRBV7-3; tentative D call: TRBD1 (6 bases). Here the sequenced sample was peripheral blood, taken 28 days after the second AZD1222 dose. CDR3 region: CASAAGARITEAFF. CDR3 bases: TGTGCCAGCGCGGCGGGGGCGAGGATTACTGAAGCTTTCTTT.